The T cell receptor (beta chain) described here comes from a study of human T cells and chemical hapten exposure. Across the study: After 6 days, upper back 0.01% DPC patch tests were scored. Small volume differences among pooled libraries mainly caused per-sample TCR yield variation.

This clonotype was counted at least ten times. The library put unique molecular identifiers onto individual cDNA molecules. TCRdb used MiXCR to reprocess the RACE reads, holding one entry per CDR3 protein. Counted here are a few hundred thousand distinct CDR3 sequences, around 5% occurring once; the ten biggest clones make up 2% to 2.5%. Stated time point: patch test 1, 2 weeks after DPC sensitization. Sample treatment: therapeutic diphenylcyclopropenone sensitization with weekly scalp DPC. The CDR3 loop spans 12 amino acids. Germline-derived CDR1 and CDR2 are SGHTA and FQGNSA. The V end lost 1 base, the J end lost 13 bases, and 14 bases lay between the germline ends.

This clonotype originated in a woman between 50 and 59 years old with alopecia areata. Some clones in this sample may be carry-over from other donors' samples. The sample consisted of whole blood, taken in connection with sensitization to the hapten diphenylcyclopropenone (DPC). The chain employs TRBV7-2 and TRBJ2-7; D is undetermined. CDR3 sequence reads: CASSLDRAGAYF. The CDR3 bases are TGTGCCAGCAGCTTAGATCGGGCAGGAGCCTACTTC. The complete variable domain, with remaining parts taken from reference TRBV7-2 and TRBJ2-7, reads GAGVSQSPSNKVTEKGKDVELRCDPISGHTALYWYRQSLGQGLEFLIYFQGNSAPDKSGLPSDRFSAERTGGSVSTLTIQRTQQEDSAVYLCASSLDRAGAYFGPGTRLTVT.